This T cell receptor (beta chain) was identified during a study of blood T cell repertoires in COVID-19. The CDR3 contains 19 residues. The germline V gene encodes CDR1 LGHNA and CDR2 YNFKEQ. V shed 0 bases and J 3 bases; nucleotides not matched to a gene: 9. Per the original methods: Estimation of nucleated cell counts relied on the amplification of reference gene primers. Repertoires were generated with immunoSEQ multiplex PCR, while TCRdb's copy carries only in-frame clones and drops some. That table is the source of V, J and clone size, and D and trimming were worked out from the DNA. The profile shows about 120,000 clones, roughly four fifths of them singletons.

The V call is TRBV4-2, the J call TRBJ2-3; 13 bases align to TRBD2. This clonotype was sampled from a human donor in a cohort sampled during active COVID-19. The sequenced sample was peripheral blood. The CDR3 bases are TGTGCCAGCAGCCAAGAGTTACTAGCGGGGGGGCCGCGAACAGATACGCAGTATTTT. Translating it yields CASSQELLAGGPRTDTQYF.